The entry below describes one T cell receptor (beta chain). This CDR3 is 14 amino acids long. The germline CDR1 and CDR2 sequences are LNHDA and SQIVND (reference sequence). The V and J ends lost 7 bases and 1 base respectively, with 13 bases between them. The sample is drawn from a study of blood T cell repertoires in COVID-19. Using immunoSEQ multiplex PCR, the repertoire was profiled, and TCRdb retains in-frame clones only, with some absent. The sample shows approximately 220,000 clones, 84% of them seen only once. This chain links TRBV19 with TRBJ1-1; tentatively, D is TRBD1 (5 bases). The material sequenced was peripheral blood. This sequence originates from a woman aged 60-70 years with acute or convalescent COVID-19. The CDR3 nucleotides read TGTGCCAGTAAGTTTGTGCAGGGGAACACTGAAGCTTTCTTT. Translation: CASKFVQGNTEAFF.